The clone carrying this TCR beta chain is medium-sized by share. What it binds is not known. With the Oncomine TCR Beta short-read assay, DNA from cultured CD4+ T cells was sequenced. TCRdb passed the PCR reads through MiXCR, listing each CDR3 protein once. The sample holds 4,000 or so distinct CDR3 sequences, less than 35% seen once. This sample was taken from a study of vaccination and CD4 T cells after COVID-19. For the study at large: Post-COVID draws followed diagnosis by a median 101 days (range 35 to 161). Cellular stimulation was performed using overlapping spike peptides derived from SARS-CoV-2, HCoV-NL63, HCoV-OC43 and HCoV-229E.

The CDR3 length is 14 residues. Sample treatment: roughly 10-day PBMC culture with coronavirus spike peptide pools or control peptides (ViraFEST assay). From the unexposed donor, CD4+ T cells were collected ahead of the COVID-19 pandemic (2011-2018). Cells permitting, SARS-CoV-2 S/N served as probes for unexposed-donor CD4+ T cells, and four cold-coronavirus spikes did too. This clonotype was obtained from a human donor in good health. Sequences were obtained from CD4+ T cells from blood, cultured in vitro. The chain links TRBV21-1 to TRBJ1-5; the tabulated D call, TRBD1, remains unverified against the DNA. TRBV21-1 is designated a pseudogene. The CDR3 DNA reads TGTGCCAGCACCATTGGGGGCGCCGTGAGGCCCCAGCATTTT. It encodes CASTIGGAVRPQHF.